The 20 T cell receptor beta chains reported below all come from one sample, sequenced in a study of T cells in Graves' hyperthyroidism and ophthalmopathy. TCR beta CDR3 regions were amplified from RNA. A set of HTBI primers served as the primers for a first-round RT-PCR of the TCR CDR3. TCRdb reprocessed the multiplex PCR reads via MiXCR and lists one record per CDR3 protein. The profile covers 540,000 or so distinct CDR3 sequences, with about 43% appearing a single time and around 17% taken by the ten largest. Sequencing input: peripheral blood or thyroid tissue (not recorded which). These receptors were collected from an adult woman with Graves' disease, either hyperthyroidism or ophthalmopathy (not recorded which).

This clonotype was observed at least ten times. The rearrangement links TRBV19 to TRBJ2-6, with D unclear. V lost 7 bases, J lost 0 bases, and 4 bases lay in between. There are 13 residues in the CDR3. Germline loops: CDR1 LNHDA, CDR2 SQIVND (reference sequence). For the CDR3, the DNA is TGTGCCAGTAAGAGCTCTGGGGCCAACGTCCTGACTTTC. It specifies CASKSSGANVLTF.

This clonotype was seen many times. This rearrangement joins TRBV7-9 to TRBJ1-1; unclear D gene. The CDR3 runs 16 residues. The V gene lost 2 bases and the J gene lost 1 base, with 14 bases spanning the gap. Germline CDR1 SEHNR, CDR2 FQNEAQ (reference sequence). The CDR3: CASSLSVRVGNTEAFF. CDR3 nucleotides: TGTGCCAGCAGCTTATCTGTCCGGGTTGGGAACACTGAAGCTTTCTTT.

A few counts support this clonotype. V gene TRBV28 combines with J gene TRBJ1-5; D is undetermined. The V gene lost 8 bases and the J gene lost 7 bases, with 6 bases spanning the gap. The CDR3 totals 10 residues. Germline loops: CDR1 MDHEN, CDR2 SYDVKM. CDR3 DNA: TGTGCCAGCGGGCGACAGCCCCAGCATTTT. Protein product: CASGRQPQHF.

In regard to this clonotype: Possible read error: a much larger clone is one base away. The chain employs TRBV20-1 and TRBJ2-5; 8 bases map to TRBD2. Germline V gives CDR1 DFQATT, CDR2 SNEGSKA (reference sequence). V lost 7 bases and J lost 5; bases outside the gene matches: 12. This CDR3 spans 14 amino acids. As DNA, the CDR3 is TGCAGTGATTCCCAGCGGGAGTATAGGGAGACCCAGTACTTC. This translates into CSDSQREYRETQYF.

CDR3 amino acids: CASSRTANSYNSPLHF. The CDR3 nucleotides are TGTGCCAGTAGTAGGACAGCCAACTCCTATAATTCACCCCTCCACTTT. The chain combines TRBV19 with TRBJ1-6; TRBD1 is a possible D gene (6 bases). V lost 4 bases and J 0 bases, leaving 10 bases between the germline ends. The length of the CDR3 is 16 residues. Germline V lookup: CDR1 LNHDA, CDR2 SQIVND (reference sequence).

This chain uses TRBV7-9 with TRBJ1-1, with a possible D match to TRBD1 (6 bases). Germline CDR1 is SEHNR and CDR2 is FQNEAQ (reference sequence). V was pared by 5 bases and J by 5 bases, with 15 bases between. The CDR3 totals 14 residues. The CDR3 DNA sequence: TGTGCCAGCAGCAACAGGGTGAGGGGGACTGAAGCTTTCTTT. It encodes CASSNRVRGTEAFF.

In its sample, this clonotype was seen once. The V gene is TRBV7-2, the J gene TRBJ2-3, with TRBD1 as a possible D gene (5 bases). Germline CDR1 SGHTA, CDR2 FQGNSA. The V gene lost 5 bases and the J gene lost 0 bases, with 9 bases spanning the gap. CDR3 length: 14 amino acids. CDR3: CASSAQASTDTQYF. The CDR3 DNA reads TGTGCCAGCAGCGCACAGGCTAGCACAGATACGCAGTATTTT.

The chain links TRBV27 to TRBJ1-1, with unresolved D. With 3 bases removed from V and 5 bases from J, the gap between germline ends came to 16 bases. CDR1 and CDR2 (germline): MNHEY, SMNVEV (reference sequence). The CDR3 has 15 amino acids. The CDR3 protein is CASSFSTTALTEAFF. CDR3 in DNA: TGTGCCAGCAGTTTCTCGACTACTGCTCTGACTGAAGCTTTCTTT.

The CDR3 nucleotides read TGTGCCAGTAGTCTGGAGGCGGACAGAACCTATGGCTACACCTTC. Amino acid sequence: CASSLEADRTYGYTF. This chain connects TRBV19 to TRBJ1-2, with D possibly being TRBD1 (6 bases). Per the germline V gene, CDR1 is LNHDA and CDR2 is SQIVND (reference sequence). Trimming took 5 bases from V and 4 from J, leaving 17 bases between them. CDR3 length: 15 amino acids.

This chain joins TRBV7-6 and TRBJ2-2; 10 nucleotides line up with TRBD2. CDR3 length equals 18 residues. The J segment lost 4 bases and the V segment lost 0 bases, leaving 8 bases of the junction unmatched. The germline V gene encodes CDR1 SGHVS and CDR2 FNYEAQ. CDR3 nucleotide sequence: TGTGCCAGCAGCTTAGCCGGGGCGGCTAGCGGGAGCACCGGGGAGCTGTTTTTT. Protein sequence: CASSLAGAASGSTGELFF.

This clonotype showed up many times. The chain uses TRBV5-6 and TRBJ2-5; TRBD2 matches at 9 bases. V was clipped by 3 bases and J by 5 bases; unmatched bases: 5. Looked up from germline, CDR1 is SGHDT and CDR2 is YYEEEE. CDR3 size: 14 residues. The CDR3 region is CASSWDSGSETQYF. CDR3 sequence (DNA): TGTGCCAGCAGCTGGGATAGCGGGAGTGAGACCCAGTACTTC.

The CDR3 region is CASSSPTSGSYEQYF. The CDR3 coding sequence is TGTGCCAGCAGCTCACCGACTAGCGGATCTTACGAGCAGTACTTC. This chain uses TRBV7-9 with TRBJ2-7; 9 positions agree with TRBD2. The V and J ends lost 4 bases and 4 bases, in that order; junction bases with no gene match: 8. The CDR3 totals 15 residues. Germline values: CDR1 SEHNR, CDR2 FQNEAQ (reference sequence).

The table lists this clonotype with a few counts. This chain uses TRBV7-2 with TRBJ2-1, with D unclear. Germline V gene sequence: CDR1 SGHTA, CDR2 FQGNSA. V lost 0 bases to trimming and J lost 4 bases, with 7 bases between them. The CDR3 extends over 14 amino acids. The CDR3 loop reads CASSLARRYNEQFF. The CDR3 DNA is TGTGCCAGCAGCTTAGCTCGCCGGTACAATGAGCAGTTCTTC.

This rearrangement joins TRBV28 to TRBJ1-4; possible D gene TRBD1, 6 bases. The germline CDR1 and CDR2 sequences are MDHEN and SYDVKM. V was clipped by 8 bases and J by 3 bases, with 19 bases between them. CDR3 size: 16 residues. CDR3 sequence: CASGTGTTSSNEKLFF. The CDR3, as DNA: TGTGCCAGCGGAACAGGGACCACCTCATCTAATGAAAAACTGTTTTTT.

In this sample, this clonotype turned up many times. The J gene is TRBJ2-7, the V gene TRBV7-9, with D maybe TRBD2 (6 bases). Looked up from germline, CDR1 is SEHNR and CDR2 is FQNEAQ (reference sequence). V lost 11 bases to trimming and J lost 3 bases, with 14 bases between them. This CDR3 is built from 12 residues. CDR3 coding DNA: TGTGCCGGGGGACTCCTCGGCTACGAGCAGTACTTC. It yields the protein CAGGLLGYEQYF.

J is TRBJ1-4 and V is TRBV7-2, with D maybe TRBD1 (5 bases). The CDR3 has 13 residues. Germline CDR1 SGHTA, CDR2 FQGNSA. V was pared by 6 bases and J by 12 bases, with 17 bases between. CDR3 in amino acids: CASRTRQGGELFF. The CDR3 bases are TGTGCCAGCAGGACACGGCAGGGAGGTGAACTGTTTTTT.

This chain joins TRBV2 and TRBJ1-1; maybe TRBD1 (6 bases). V gave up 3 bases and J gave up 4 bases, with 12 bases separating them. Germline CDR1 SNHLY, CDR2 FYNNEI. The CDR3 is 14 amino acids. This CDR3 is CASSDQTGPTEAFF. CDR3 in DNA: TGTGCCAGCAGTGACCAAACAGGGCCCACTGAAGCTTTCTTT.

About this clonotype itself: The CDR3 ends on some other residue instead of the conserved phenylalanine or tryptophan, so this is likely a read error. The DNA is omitted, as the CDR3 cannot be located on it reliably, and the CDR3 follows TCRdb's listing. The rearrangement joins TRBV5-1 to TRBJ1-3. Germline CDR1 is SGHRS and CDR2 is YFSETQ. Counting both end residues, the CDR3 totals 9 amino acids. The chain's CDR3 is CASSLTGNT.

This clonotype has a handful of counts. This chain joins TRBV19 and TRBJ1-1, with 7 nucleotides matching TRBD1. The trim removed 9 bases at V and 3 bases at J, leaving 7 bases unmatched. CDR1 and CDR2 (germline): LNHDA, SQIVND (reference sequence). This CDR3 is 13 amino acids long. The CDR3 DNA reads TGTGCCAGCGCGACAGGGAGGGACACTGAAGCTTTCTTT. As protein: CASATGRDTEAFF.

This clonotype was recorded a few times. The J gene is TRBJ2-2, the V gene TRBV6-4; maybe TRBD2 (7 bases). There are 15 residues in the CDR3. Between the trimmed V and J ends, which lost 0 bases and 3 bases, there was a span of 8 bases. Per the germline V gene, CDR1 is MRHNA and CDR2 is SNTAGT. This CDR3 is CASSDSGGDTGELFF. Here the CDR3 DNA reads TGTGCCAGCAGTGACTCAGGGGGGGACACCGGGGAGCTGTTTTTT.